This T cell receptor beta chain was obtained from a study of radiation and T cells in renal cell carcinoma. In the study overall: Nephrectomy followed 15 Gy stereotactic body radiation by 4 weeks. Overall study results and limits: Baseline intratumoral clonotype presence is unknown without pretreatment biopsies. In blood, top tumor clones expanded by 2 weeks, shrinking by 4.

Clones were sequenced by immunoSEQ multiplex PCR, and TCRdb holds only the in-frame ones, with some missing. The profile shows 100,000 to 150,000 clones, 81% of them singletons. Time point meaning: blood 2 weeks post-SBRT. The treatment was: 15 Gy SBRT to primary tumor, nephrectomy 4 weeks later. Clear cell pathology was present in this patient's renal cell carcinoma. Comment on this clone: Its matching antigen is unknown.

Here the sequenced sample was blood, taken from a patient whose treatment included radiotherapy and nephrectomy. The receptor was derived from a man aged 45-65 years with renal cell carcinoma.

The CDR3 DNA is TGTGCCAGCAGCCAAGATCTCACTAGTTTCAATGAGCAGTTCTTC. Protein sequence: CASSQDLTSFNEQFF. This sequence joins TRBV4-2 and TRBJ2-1; D perhaps matches TRBD2 (5 bases). The CDR3 length is 15 residues. V lost 0 bases and J lost 6, with 12 bases in between. The germline CDR1 and CDR2 sequences are LGHNA and YNFKEQ.